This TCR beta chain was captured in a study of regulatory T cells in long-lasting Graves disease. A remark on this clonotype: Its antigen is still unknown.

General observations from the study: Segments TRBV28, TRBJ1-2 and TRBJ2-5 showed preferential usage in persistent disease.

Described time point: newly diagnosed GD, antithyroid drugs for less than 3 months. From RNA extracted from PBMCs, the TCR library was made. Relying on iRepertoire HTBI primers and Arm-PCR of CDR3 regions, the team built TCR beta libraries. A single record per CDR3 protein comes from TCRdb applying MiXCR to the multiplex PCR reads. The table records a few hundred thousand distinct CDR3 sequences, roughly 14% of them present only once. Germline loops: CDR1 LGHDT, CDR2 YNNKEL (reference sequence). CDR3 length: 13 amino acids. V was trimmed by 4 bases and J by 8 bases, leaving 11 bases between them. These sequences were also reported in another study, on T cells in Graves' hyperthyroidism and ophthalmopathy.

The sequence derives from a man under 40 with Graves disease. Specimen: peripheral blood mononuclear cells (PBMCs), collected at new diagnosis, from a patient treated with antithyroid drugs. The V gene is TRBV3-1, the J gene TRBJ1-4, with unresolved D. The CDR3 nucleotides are TGTGCCAGCAGCCTCCAGCCCCGGGAAAAACTGTTTTTT. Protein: CASSLQPREKLFF. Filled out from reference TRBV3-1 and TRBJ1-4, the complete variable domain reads DTAVSQTPKYLVTQMGNDKSIKCEQNLGHDTMYWYKQDSKKFLKIMFSYNNKELIINETVPNRFSPKSPDKAHLNLHINSLELGDSAVYFCASSLQPREKLFFGSGTQLSVL.